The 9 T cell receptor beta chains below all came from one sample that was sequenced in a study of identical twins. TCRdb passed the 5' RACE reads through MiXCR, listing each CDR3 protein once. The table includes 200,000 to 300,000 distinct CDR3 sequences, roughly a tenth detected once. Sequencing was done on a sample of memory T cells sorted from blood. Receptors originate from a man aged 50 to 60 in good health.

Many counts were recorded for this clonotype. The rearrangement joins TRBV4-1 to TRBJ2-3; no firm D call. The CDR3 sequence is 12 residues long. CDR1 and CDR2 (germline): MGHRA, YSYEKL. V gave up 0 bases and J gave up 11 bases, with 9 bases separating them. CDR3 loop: CASSQDQRMQYF. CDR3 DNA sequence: TGCGCCAGCAGCCAAGACCAGAGAATGCAGTATTTT.

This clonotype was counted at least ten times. CDR3 protein: CASSLGSSYQPQHF. In nucleotides, the CDR3 is TGTGCCAGCAGTTTGGGCTCCTCTTATCAGCCCCAGCATTTT. The chain employs TRBV12-3 or TRBV12-4 and TRBJ1-5; D unclear. CDR3 length: 14 amino acids. Trimming pared 3 bases from V and 5 bases from J, leaving 11 bases between.

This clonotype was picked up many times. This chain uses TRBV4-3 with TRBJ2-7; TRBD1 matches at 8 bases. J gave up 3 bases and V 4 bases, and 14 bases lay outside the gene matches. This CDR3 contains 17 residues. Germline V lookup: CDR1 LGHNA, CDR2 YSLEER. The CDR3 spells CASSLWGNRQGNYEQYF. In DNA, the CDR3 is TGCGCCAGCAGCCTCTGGGGCAACCGACAGGGGAACTACGAGCAGTACTTC.

CDR3 DNA: TGTGCCAGCAGTCCGACAGGAGCTCAAGAGACCCAGTACTTC. This sequence encodes CASSPTGAQETQYF. The chain has TRBV6-2 or TRBV6-3 and TRBJ2-5; D is perhaps TRBD1 (6 bases). The germline V gene encodes CDR1 MNHEY and CDR2 SVGEGT. The CDR3 loop spans 14 amino acids. Trimming removed 5 bases from V and 2 bases from J, with 12 bases in between.

As DNA, the CDR3 is TGCGCCAGCAGCTTTGGGGGACAGAACTACGAGCAGTACTTC. This codes for CASSFGGQNYEQYF. The chain links TRBV5-1 to TRBJ2-7; 7 nucleotides match TRBD1. V dropped 2 bases and J dropped 3; count of bases not matched to a gene: 5. The CDR3 length is 14 residues. CDR1 SGHRS and CDR2 YFSETQ come from the germline V gene.

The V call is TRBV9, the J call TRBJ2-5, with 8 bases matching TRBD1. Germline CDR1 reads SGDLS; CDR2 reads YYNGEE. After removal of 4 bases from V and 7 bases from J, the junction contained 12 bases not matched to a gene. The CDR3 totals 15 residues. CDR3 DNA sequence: TGTGCCAGCAGCCCTGACCAGGGGGCGCGTTTGACCCAGTACTTC. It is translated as CASSPDQGARLTQYF. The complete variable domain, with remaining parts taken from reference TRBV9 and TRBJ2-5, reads DSGVTQTPKHLITATGQRVTLRCSPRSGDLSVYWYQQSLDQGLQFLIQYYNGEERAKGNILERFSAQQFPDLHSELNLSSLELGDSALYFCASSPDQGARLTQYFGPGTRLLVL.

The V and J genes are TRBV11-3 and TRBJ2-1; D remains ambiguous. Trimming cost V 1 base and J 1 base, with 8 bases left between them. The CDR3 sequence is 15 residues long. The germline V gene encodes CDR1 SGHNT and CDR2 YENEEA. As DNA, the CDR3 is TGTGCCAGCAGCTTAGGTGGGCAGTCCTACAATGAGCAGTTCTTC. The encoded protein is CASSLGGQSYNEQFF.

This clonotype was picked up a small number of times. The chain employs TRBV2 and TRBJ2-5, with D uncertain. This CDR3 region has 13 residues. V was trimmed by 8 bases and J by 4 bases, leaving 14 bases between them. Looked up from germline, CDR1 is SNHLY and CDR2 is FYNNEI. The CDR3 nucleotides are TGTGCCAGCGGGCTTCGGAACGGAGAGACCCAGTACTTC. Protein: CASGLRNGETQYF.

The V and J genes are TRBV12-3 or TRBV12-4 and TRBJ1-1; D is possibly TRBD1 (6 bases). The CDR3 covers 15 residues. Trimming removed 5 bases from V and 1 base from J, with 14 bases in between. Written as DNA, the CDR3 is TGTGCCAGCAGTAAACCCAGGGGTGGGAACACTGAAGCTTTCTTT. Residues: CASSKPRGGNTEAFF.